A few counts support the clone carrying this TCR beta chain. Its antigen is unidentified. This sample stems from a study of HIV-infected patients and healthy controls. General study findings and limits: HIV+ repertoires were severely depleted of MAIT alpha-chain CDR3s, unlike healthy controls. HIV-infected repertoires had significantly higher mean Gini indices than controls, possibly reflecting oligoclonality. Untreated HIV+ repertoires had roughly threefold fewer distinct CDR3s and lower Shannon diversity than healthy controls. Treated samples reflected only about three months of therapy, arguably too short to observe immune reconstitution.

cDNA was made from 500 ng RNA using alpha and beta constant primers. Alpha and beta chain libraries were made separately by chain-specific third strand synthesis with multiplexing indices. TCRdb independently ran MiXCR on the 5' RACE reads; one entry per CDR3 protein. The table lists about 3,900 distinct CDR3 sequences, approximately 30% of them singletons. Antiretroviral therapy had run roughly three months, about 14 weeks, before follow-up blood collection. The repertoire came from unfractionated whole blood and reflected all unsorted peripheral T cells. Here the sequenced sample was blood, taken during antiretroviral therapy. The TCR originated in an adult with HIV infection.

The CDR3 spells CASKGGPLEAFF. The CDR3 coding sequence is TGCGCCAGCAAGGGGGGGCCCCTGGAAGCTTTCTTT. The rearrangement uses TRBV10-2 and TRBJ1-1, with a tentative D call TRBD1 (6 bases). Per germline, CDR1 WSHSY and CDR2 SAAADI. V gave up 7 bases and J gave up 8 bases, with 14 bases separating them. The CDR3 is 12 amino acids.